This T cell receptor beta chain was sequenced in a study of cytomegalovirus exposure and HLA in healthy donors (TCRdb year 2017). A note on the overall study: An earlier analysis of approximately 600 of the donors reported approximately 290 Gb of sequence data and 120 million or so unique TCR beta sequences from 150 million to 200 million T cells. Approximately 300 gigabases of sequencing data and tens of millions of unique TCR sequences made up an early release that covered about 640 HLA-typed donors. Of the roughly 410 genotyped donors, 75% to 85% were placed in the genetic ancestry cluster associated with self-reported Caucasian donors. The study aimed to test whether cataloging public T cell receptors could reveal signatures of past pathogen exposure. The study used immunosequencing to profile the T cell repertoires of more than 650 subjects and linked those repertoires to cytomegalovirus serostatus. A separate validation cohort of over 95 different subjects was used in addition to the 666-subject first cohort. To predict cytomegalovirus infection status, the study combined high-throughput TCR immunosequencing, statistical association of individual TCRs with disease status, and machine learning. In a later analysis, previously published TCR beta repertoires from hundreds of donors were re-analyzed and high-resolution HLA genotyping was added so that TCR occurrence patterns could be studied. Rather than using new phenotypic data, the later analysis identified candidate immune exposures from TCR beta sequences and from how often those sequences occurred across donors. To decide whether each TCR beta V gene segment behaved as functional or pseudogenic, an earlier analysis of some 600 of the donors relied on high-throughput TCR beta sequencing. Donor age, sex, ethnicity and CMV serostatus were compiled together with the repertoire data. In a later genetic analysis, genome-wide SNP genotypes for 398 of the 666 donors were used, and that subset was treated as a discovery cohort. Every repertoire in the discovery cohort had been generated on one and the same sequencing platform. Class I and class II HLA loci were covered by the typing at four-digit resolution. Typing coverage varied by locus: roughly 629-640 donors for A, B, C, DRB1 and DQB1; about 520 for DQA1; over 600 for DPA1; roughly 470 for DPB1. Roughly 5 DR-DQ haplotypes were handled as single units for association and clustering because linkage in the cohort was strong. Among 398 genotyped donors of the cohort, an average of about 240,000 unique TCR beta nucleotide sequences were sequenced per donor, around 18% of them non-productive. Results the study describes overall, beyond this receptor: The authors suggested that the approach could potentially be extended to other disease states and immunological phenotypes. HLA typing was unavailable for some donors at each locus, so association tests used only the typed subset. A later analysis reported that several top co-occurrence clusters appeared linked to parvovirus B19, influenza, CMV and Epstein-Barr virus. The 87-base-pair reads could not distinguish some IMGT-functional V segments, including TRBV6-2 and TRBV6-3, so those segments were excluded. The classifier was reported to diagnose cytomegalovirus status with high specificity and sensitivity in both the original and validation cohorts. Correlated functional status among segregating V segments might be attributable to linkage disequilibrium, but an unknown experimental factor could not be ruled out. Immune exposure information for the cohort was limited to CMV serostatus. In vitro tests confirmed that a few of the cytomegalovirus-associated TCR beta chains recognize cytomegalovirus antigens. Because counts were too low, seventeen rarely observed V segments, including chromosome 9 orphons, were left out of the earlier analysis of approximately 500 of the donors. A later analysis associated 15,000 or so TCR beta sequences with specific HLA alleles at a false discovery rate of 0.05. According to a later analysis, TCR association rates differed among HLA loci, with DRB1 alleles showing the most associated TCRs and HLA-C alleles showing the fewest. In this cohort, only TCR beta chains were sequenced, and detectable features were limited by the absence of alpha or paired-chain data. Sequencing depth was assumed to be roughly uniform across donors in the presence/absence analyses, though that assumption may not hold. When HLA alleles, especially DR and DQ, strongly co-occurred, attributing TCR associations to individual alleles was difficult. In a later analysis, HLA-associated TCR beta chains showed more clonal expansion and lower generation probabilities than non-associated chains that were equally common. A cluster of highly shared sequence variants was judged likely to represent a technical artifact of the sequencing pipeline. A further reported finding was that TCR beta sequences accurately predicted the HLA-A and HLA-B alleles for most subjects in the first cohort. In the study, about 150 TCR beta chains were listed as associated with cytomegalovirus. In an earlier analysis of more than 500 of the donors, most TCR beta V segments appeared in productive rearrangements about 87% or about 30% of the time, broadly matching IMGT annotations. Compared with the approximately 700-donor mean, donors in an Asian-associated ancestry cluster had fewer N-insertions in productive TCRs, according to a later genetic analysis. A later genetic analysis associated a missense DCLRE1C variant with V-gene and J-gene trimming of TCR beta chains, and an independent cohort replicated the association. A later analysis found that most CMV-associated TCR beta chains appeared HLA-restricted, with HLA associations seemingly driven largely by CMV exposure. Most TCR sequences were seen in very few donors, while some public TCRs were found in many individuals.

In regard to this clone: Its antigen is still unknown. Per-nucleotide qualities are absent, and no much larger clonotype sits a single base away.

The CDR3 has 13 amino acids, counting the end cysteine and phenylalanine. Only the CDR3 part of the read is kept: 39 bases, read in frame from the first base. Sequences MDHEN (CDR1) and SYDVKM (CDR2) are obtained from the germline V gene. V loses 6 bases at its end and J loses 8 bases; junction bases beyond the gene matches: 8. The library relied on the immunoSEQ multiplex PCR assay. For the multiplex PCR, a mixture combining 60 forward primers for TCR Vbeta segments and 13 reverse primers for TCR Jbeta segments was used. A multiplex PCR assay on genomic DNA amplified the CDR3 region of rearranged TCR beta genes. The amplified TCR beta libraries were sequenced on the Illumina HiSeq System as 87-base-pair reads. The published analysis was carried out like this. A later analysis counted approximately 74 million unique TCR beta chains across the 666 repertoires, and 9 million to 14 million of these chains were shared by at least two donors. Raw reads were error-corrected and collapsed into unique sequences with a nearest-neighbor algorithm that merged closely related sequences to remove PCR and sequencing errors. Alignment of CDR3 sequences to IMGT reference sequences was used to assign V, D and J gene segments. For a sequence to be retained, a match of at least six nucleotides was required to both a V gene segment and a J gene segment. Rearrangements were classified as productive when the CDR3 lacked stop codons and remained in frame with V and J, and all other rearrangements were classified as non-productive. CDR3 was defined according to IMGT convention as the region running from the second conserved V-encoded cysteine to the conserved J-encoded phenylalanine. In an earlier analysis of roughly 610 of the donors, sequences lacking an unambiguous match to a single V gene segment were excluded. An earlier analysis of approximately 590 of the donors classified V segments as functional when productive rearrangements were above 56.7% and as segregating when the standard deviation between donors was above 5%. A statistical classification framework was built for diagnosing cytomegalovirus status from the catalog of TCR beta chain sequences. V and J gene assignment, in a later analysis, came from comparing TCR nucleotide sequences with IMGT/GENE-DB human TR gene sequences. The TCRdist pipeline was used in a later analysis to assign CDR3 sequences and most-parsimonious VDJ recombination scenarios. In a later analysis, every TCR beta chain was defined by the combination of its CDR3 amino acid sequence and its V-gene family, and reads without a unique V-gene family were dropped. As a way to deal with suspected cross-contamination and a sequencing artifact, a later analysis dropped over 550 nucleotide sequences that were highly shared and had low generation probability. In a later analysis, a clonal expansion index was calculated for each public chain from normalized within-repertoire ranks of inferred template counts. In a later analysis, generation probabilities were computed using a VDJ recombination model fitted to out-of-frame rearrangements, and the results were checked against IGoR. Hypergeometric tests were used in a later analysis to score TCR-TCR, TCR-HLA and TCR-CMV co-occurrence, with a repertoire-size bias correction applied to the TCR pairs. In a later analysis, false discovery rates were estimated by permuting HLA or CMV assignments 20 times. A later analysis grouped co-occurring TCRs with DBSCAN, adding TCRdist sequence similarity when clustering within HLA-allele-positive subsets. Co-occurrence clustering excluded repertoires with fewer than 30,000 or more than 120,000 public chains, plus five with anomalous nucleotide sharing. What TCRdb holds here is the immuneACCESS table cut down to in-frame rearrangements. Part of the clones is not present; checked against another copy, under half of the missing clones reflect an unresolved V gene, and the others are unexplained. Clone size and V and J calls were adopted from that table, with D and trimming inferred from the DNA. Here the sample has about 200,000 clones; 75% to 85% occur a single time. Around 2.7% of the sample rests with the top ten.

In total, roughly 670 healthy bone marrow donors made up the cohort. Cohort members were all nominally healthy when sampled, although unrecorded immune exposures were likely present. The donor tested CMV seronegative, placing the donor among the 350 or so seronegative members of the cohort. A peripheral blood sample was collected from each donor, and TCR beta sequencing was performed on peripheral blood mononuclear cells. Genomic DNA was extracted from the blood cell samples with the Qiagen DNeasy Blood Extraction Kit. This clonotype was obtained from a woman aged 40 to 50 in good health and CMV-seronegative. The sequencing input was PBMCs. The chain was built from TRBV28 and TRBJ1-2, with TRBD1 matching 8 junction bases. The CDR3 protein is CASSSGQGGGYTF. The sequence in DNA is TGTGCCAGCAGCTCTGGACAGGGAGGCGGCTACACCTTC.